This T cell receptor (beta chain) was identified in a study of blood T cell repertoires in COVID-19. Study summary: Samples came from the United States, Italy and Spain, spanning acute and convalescent COVID-19.

Sequencing was performed with immunoSEQ multiplex PCR; in TCRdb, only in-frame clones are kept and a portion is missing. Of some 200,000 clones listed, over 75% were seen once; the top ten hold about 4.8%. Germline CDR1 reads SGHRS; CDR2 reads YFSETQ. The CDR3 runs 16 residues. The ends were cut back, 4 bases at V and 0 bases at J, with 13 bases in the middle. The sequence derives from a woman between 40 and 55 years old with acute or convalescent COVID-19. This chain links TRBV5-1 with TRBJ1-4; the D gene is possibly TRBD1 (5 bases). Sequences were obtained from peripheral blood. The CDR3 spells CASSHWAGATNEKLFF. The CDR3 DNA reads TGCGCCAGCAGCCACTGGGCGGGGGCAACTAATGAAAAACTGTTTTTT. Looking up the rest from reference TRBV5-1 and TRBJ1-4 gives the full variable domain: KAGVTQTPRYLIKTRGQQVTLSCSPISGHRSVSWYQQTPGQGLQFLFEYFSETQRNKGNFPGRFSGRQFSNSRSEMNVSTLELGDSALYLCASSHWAGATNEKLFFGSGTQLSVL.